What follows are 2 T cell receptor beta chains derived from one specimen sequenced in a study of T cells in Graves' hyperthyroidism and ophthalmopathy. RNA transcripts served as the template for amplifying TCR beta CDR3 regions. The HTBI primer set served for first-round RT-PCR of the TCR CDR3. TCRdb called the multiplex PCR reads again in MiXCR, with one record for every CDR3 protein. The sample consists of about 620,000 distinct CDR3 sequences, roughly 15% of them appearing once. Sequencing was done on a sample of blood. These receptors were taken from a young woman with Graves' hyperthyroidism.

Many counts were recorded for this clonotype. The CDR3 DNA reads as TGTGCCAGCCGCCCGAGGGCCAGCCCCTACACCGGGGAGCTGTTTTTT. It yields the protein CASRPRASPYTGELFF. The V gene is TRBV6-2 or TRBV6-3, the J gene TRBJ2-2; D is possibly TRBD2 (5 bases). Germline V CDR1 and CDR2: MNHEY, SVGEGT. V was pared by 8 bases and J by 3 bases, with 19 bases between. The CDR3 contains 16 residues.

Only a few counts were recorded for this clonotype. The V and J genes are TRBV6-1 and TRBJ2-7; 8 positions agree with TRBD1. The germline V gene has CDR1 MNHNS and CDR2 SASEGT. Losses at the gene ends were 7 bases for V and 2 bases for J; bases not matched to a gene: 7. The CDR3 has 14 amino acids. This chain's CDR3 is CASNAVDRAYEQYF. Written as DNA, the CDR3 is TGTGCCAGCAACGCGGTGGACAGGGCCTACGAGCAGTACTTC.